A selection of T cell receptor beta chains follows, all from one sample in a study of T cells after yellow fever vaccination. TCRdb reanalysed the 5' RACE reads using MiXCR and keeps one entry per CDR3 protein. Counted here are some 290,000 distinct CDR3 sequences, about 10% occurring once; the ten biggest clones make up 3% to 3.5%. Here the sequenced sample was CD4+ T cells sorted from PBMCs, taken 45 days after the yellow fever booster vaccination. These receptors were collected from a young man who received the YFV17D yellow fever vaccine. Both conserved end residues are trimmed from each CDR3. Fields, in order: J gene, V gene, CDR3 protein.

>TRBJ2-3|TRBV23-1
ASSQPPLADTQY
>TRBJ2-5|TRBV7-2
ASSLAGRGGTAQY
>TRBJ1-5|TRBV28
ASTPPRNQPQH
>TRBJ1-4|TRBV20-1
SARYTHRGLTSNEKLF
>TRBJ2-1|TRBV6-2/TRBV6-3
ASTSGGGGANEQF
>TRBJ2-7|TRBV11-2
ASSSRLEEYEQY
>TRBJ2-4|TRBV4-3
ASSQASLTGGIQY
>TRBJ1-1|TRBV5-1
ASSPRWGRIMNTEAF
>TRBJ2-5|TRBV27
ASSTRTGRTQY
>TRBJ1-4|TRBV20-1
SAASSAAEKLF
>TRBJ1-1|TRBV18
ASSQRTGDTEAF
>TRBJ1-3|TRBV4-3
ASSQGPGQGSGNTIY
>TRBJ2-1|TRBV27
ASFGVRGAGQF
>TRBJ2-2|TRBV6-6
GSSQSGLAAGELF
>TRBJ2-1|TRBV7-8
ASSLESRQGEQF
>TRBJ2-2|TRBV12-3/TRBV12-4
ASSWGQGNTGELF
>TRBJ2-1|TRBV5-1
ASSGSRQGHYNEQF
>TRBJ2-7|TRBV12-3/TRBV12-4
ASSLEGGQGYEQY
>TRBJ1-1|TRBV6-2/TRBV6-3
ASTLDGFTEAF
>TRBJ2-2|TRBV6-4
ASRRDRNTGELF
>TRBJ2-4|TRBV7-3
ASSGGHGNIQY
>TRBJ1-3|TRBV7-6
ASSPVSVSSGNTIY
>TRBJ2-1|TRBV7-3
ASSAPGQENNEQF
>TRBJ2-2|TRBV7-6
ASSLRRGNREDGELF
>TRBJ2-2|TRBV6-1
ASSEALGTGELF
>TRBJ1-4|TRBV3-1
ASSRDSGNEKLF
>TRBJ2-5|TRBV11-2
ASSQIRGLARYQETQY
>TRBJ2-7|TRBV18
ASSQSPPGATYEQY
>TRBJ2-4|TRBV12-3/TRBV12-4
ASLRTSGVNIQY
>TRBJ2-2|TRBV28
ASRTRTSGGWNTGELF
>TRBJ2-7|TRBV10-3
AISERDTAYEQY
>TRBJ2-5|TRBV24-1
ATSDFKEETQY
>TRBJ2-6|TRBV24-1
ATSDSWGVSAGANVLT
>TRBJ2-7|TRBV7-9
ASSLEREIYEQY
>TRBJ1-2|TRBV5-1
ASSDTGGVYGYT
>TRBJ2-5|TRBV5-4
ASSSPQGSQETQY
>TRBJ2-1|TRBV10-3
AISAQGQGQDEQF
>TRBJ2-5|TRBV20-1
RPVGSGGAEVETQY
>TRBJ1-2|TRBV5-6
ASSPHVGDYGYT